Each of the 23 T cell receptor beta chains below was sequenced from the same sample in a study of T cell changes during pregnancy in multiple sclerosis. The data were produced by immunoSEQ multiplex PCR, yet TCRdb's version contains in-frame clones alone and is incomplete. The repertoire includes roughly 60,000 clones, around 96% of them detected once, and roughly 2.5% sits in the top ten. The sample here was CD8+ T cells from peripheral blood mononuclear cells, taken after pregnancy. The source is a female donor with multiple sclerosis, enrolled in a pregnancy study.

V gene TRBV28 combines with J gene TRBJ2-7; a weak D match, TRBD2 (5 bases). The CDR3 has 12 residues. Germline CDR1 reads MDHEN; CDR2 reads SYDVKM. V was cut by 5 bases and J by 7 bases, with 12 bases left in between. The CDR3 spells CASSQPREEQYF. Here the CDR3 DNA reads TGTGCCAGCAGTCAACCGAGGGAGGAGCAGTACTTC.

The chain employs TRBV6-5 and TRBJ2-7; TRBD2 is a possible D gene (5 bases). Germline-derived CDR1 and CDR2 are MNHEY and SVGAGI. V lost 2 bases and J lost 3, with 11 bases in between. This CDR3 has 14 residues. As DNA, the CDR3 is TGTGCCAGCAGTTACACGAGGAGCGGCTACGAGCAGTACTTC. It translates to CASSYTRSGYEQYF.

The DNA of the CDR3 is TGCGCCAGCAGTTTTAAAGAGACCCAGTACTTC. This codes for CASSFKETQYF. The chain is built from TRBV5-1 and TRBJ2-5; no clear D. Germline CDR1 SGHRS, CDR2 YFSETQ. The ends were cut back, 5 bases at V and 3 bases at J, with 5 bases in the middle. This CDR3 has 11 amino acids.

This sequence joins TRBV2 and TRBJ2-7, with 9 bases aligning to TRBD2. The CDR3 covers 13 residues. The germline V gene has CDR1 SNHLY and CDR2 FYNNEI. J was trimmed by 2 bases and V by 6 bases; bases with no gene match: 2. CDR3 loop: CASSLAGTYEQYF. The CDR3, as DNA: TGTGCCAGCAGCCTAGCGGGAACCTACGAGCAGTACTTC.

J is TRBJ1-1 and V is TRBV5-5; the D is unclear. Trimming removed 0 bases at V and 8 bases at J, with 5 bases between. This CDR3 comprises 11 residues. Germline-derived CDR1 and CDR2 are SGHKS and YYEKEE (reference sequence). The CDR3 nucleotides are TGTGCCAGCAGCTTGGGGGCAGAAGCTTTCTTT. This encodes CASSLGAEAFF.

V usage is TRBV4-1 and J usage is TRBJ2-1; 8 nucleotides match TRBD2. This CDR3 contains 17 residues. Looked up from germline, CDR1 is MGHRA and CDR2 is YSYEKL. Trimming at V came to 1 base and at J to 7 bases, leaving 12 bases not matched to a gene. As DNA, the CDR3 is TGCGCCAGCAGCCAAGTAGAGTCCGGGAGGGCCACGAATGAGCAGTTCTTC. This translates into CASSQVESGRATNEQFF.

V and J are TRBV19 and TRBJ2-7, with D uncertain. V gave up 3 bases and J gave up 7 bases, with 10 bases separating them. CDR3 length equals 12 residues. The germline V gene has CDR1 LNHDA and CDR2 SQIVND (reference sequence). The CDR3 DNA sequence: TGTGCCAGTAGTATCTTTTCCGGGGAGCAGTACTTC. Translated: CASSIFSGEQYF.

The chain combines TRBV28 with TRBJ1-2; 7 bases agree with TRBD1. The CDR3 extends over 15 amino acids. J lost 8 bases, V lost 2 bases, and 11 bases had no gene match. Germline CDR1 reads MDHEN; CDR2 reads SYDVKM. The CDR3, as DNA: TGTGCCAGCAGTTTAGGCCTTCCCGGGACAGTGGGCTACACCTTC. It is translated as CASSLGLPGTVGYTF.

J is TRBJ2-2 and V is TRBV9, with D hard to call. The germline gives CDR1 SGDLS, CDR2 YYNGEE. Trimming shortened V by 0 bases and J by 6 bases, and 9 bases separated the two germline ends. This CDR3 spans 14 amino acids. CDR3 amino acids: CASSVAGLPGELFF. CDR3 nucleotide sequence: TGTGCCAGCAGCGTAGCAGGTCTACCCGGGGAGCTGTTTTTT.

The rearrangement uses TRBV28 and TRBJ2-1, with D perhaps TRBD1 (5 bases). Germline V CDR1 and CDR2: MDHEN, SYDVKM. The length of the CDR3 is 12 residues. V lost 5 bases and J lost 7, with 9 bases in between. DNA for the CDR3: TGTGCCAGCAGTCCCAGGGTGAATGAGCAGTTCTTC. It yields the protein CASSPRVNEQFF. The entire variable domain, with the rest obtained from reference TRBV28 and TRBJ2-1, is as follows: DVKVTQSSRYLVKRTGEKVFLECVQDMDHENMFWYRQDPGLGLRLIYFSYDVKMKEKGDIPEGYSVSREKKERFSLILESASTNQTSMYLCASSPRVNEQFFGPGTRLTVL.

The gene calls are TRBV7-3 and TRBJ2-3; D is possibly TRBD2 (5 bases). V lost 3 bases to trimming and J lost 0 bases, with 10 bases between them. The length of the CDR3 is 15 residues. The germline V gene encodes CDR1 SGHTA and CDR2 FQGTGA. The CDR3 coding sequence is TGTGCCAGCAGCTTTGGAGGATACAGCACAGATACGCAGTATTTT. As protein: CASSFGGYSTDTQYF.

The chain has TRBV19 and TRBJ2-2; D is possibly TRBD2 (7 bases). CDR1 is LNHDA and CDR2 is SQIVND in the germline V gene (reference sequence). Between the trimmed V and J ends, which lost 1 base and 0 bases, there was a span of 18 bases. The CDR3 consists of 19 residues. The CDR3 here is CASSIVGRGETANTGELFF. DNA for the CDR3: TGTGCCAGTAGTATAGTTGGGAGGGGGGAGACCGCGAACACCGGGGAGCTGTTTTTT.

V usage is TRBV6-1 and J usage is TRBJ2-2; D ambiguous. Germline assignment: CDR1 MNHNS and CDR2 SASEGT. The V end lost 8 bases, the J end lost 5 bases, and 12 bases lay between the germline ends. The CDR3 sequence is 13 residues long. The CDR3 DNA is TGTGCCAGCGCTCCGAACTTTACCGGGGAGCTGTTTTTT. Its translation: CASAPNFTGELFF.

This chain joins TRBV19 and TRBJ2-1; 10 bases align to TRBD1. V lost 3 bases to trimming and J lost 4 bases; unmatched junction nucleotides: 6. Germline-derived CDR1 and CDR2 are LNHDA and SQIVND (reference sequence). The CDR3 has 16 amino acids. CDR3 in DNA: TGTGCCAGTAGTATGCAGACAGGGGGCACGTACAATGAGCAGTTCTTC. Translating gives CASSMQTGGTYNEQFF.

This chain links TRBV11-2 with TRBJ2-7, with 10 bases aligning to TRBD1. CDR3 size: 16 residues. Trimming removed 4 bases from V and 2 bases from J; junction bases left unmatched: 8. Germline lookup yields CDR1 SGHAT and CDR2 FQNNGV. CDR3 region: CASSSGLGTGAYEQYF. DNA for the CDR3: TGTGCCAGCAGCTCAGGTCTGGGGACAGGGGCCTACGAGCAGTACTTC. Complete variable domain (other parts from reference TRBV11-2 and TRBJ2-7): EAGVAQSPRYKIIEKRQSVAFWCNPISGHATLYWYQQILGQGPKLLIQFQNNGVVDDSQLPKDRFSAERLKGVDSTLKIQPAKLEDSAVYLCASSSGLGTGAYEQYFGPGTRLTVT.

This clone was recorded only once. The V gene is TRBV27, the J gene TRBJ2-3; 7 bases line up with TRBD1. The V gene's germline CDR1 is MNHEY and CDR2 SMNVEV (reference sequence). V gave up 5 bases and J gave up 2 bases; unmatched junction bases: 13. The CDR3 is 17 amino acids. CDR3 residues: CASSPSRTGAPTDTQYF. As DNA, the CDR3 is TGTGCCAGCAGTCCCTCCCGGACAGGCGCTCCCACAGATACGCAGTATTTT.

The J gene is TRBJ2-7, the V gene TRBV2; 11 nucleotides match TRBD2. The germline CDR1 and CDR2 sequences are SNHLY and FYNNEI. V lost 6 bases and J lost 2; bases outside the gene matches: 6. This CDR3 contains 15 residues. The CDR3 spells CASRHTSGSPYEQYF. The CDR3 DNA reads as TGTGCCAGCAGGCATACTAGCGGGAGTCCCTACGAGCAGTACTTC.

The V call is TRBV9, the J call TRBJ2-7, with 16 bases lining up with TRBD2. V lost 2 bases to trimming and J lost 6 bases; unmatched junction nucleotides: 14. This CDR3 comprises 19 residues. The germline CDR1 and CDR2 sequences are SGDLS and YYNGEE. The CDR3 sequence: CASSVLDPGLAGGGGEQYF. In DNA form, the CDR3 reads TGTGCCAGCAGCGTTCTAGACCCGGGACTAGCGGGAGGGGGTGGCGAGCAGTACTTC.

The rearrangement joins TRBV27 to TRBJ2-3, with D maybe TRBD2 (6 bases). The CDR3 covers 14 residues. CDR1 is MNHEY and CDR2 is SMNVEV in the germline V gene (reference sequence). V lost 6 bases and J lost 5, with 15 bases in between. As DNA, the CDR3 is TGTGCCAGCAGAAACTGGACTATCCGAGATACGCAGTATTTT. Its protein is CASRNWTIRDTQYF.

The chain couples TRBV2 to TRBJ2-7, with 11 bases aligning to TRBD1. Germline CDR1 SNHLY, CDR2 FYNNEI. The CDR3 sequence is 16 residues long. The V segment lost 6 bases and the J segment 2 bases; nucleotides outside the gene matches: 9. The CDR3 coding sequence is TGTGCCAGCAGATCAGGTCGGGGACAGGGGGCCTACGAGCAGTACTTC. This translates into CASRSGRGQGAYEQYF.

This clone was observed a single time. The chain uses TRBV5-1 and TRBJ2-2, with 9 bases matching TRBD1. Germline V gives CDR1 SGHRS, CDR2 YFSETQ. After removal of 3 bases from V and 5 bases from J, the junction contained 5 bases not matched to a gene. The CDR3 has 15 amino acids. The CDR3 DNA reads TGCGCCAGCAGCTGGGGACAGGGATATACCGGGGAGCTGTTTTTT. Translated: CASSWGQGYTGELFF.

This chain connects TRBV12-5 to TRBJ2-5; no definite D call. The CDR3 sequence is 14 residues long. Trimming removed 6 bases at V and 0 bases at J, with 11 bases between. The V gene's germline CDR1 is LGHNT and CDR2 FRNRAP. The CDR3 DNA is TGTGCTAGTGGGGCAGGCCTGTACCAAGAGACCCAGTACTTC. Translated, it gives CASGAGLYQETQYF. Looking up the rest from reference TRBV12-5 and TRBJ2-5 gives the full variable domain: DARVTQTPRHKVTEMGQEVTMRCQPILGHNTVFWYRQTMMQGLELLAYFRNRAPLDDSGMPKDRFSAEMPDATLATLKIQPSEPRDSAVYFCASGAGLYQETQYFGPGTRLLVL.

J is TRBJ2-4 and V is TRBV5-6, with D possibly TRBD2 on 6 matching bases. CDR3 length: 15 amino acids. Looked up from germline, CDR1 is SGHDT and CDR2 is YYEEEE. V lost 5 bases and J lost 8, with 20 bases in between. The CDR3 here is CASRSLGGVDYIQYF. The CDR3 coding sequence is TGTGCCAGCAGGTCCCTGGGGGGAGTCGATTACATTCAGTACTTC.